This T cell receptor (beta chain) was profiled in a study of CD8+CD57+ T cells in acquired aplastic anemia. Overall study results and limits: Between patients and controls, around 31 CD8+ CDR3 sequences were found in common.

By flow cytometry, patients selected for sequencing had shown an expansion of CD8+CD57+ cells. The TCR beta profiling, which covered VDJ combination and CDR3 sequence, was carried out using genomic DNA as the template. TCRdb passed the reads through MiXCR, listing each CDR3 protein once. The top ten hold more than 0.85% of the sample, which has some 150,000 distinct CDR3 sequences, 40% to 50% seen once. Germline CDR1 reads SNHLY; CDR2 reads FYNNEI. Between the trimmed V and J ends, which lost 3 bases and 4 bases, there was a span of 1 base. The CDR3 length is 11 residues. This clonotype was picked up many times. Its matching antigen is unknown.

The origin of this receptor is a human donor with aplastic anemia. The sequenced sample was sorted CD4+, CD8+, or CD8+CD57+ T cells (not recorded which) from PBMCs. The chain is built from TRBV2 and TRBJ2-1, with D hard to call. The CDR3 bases are TGTGCCAGCAGTGAGTACAATGAGCAGTTCTTC. This codes for CASSEYNEQFF.